This T cell receptor (beta chain) emerged from a study of blood T cells in healthy people across ages. Study information: About one barcoded beta molecule per two T cells came from capture by template switching. The study, taken as a whole, reports: Per million T cells, the diversity of TCR beta decreased roughly linearly as age advanced.

With respect to this clonotype: Its antigen is unknown.

Each sample yielded at least 5.5 micrograms of PBMC total RNA. With a J-beta primer mix and a sample-barcoded 5' primer, a second PCR ran about 7 to 11 cycles. The template-switch adaptor, which had 12 random nucleotides, put a tag on each cDNA molecule. TCRdb reprocessed the 5' RACE reads via MiXCR and lists one record per CDR3 protein. The sample comprises about a million distinct CDR3 sequences, roughly two fifths of which are singletons, and less than 15% rests with the top ten. CDR3 length equals 13 residues. Per germline, CDR1 MDHEN and CDR2 SYDVKM. V dropped 6 bases and J dropped 4 bases, with 9 bases sitting between them.

This chain joins TRBV28 and TRBJ1-4, with D perhaps matching TRBD1 (5 bases). Specimen: blood. This receptor was obtained from a young man in good health. The CDR3 DNA reads as TGTGCCAGCAGGCAGGGAGGTAATGAAAAACTGTTTTTT. This translates into CASRQGGNEKLFF. The variable domain in full, completed from reference TRBV28 and TRBJ1-4, reads DVKVTQSSRYLVKRTGEKVFLECVQDMDHENMFWYRQDPGLGLRLIYFSYDVKMKEKGDIPEGYSVSREKKERFSLILESASTNQTSMYLCASRQGGNEKLFFGSGTQLSVL.